The subject of this entry is one T cell receptor beta chain. Its specificity is unknown. Regions amplified from RNA transcripts were the TCR beta CDR3 regions. With the HTBI primer set, the TCR CDR3 went through a first round of RT-PCR. TCRdb reprocessed the multiplex PCR reads with MiXCR, giving one entry per CDR3 protein. In the table there are roughly 520,000 distinct CDR3 sequences, less than 25% of which are singletons. This sample was taken from a study of T cells in Graves' hyperthyroidism and ophthalmopathy. Diagnostic decisions used clinical symptoms, serum thyroxine and TRAb, thyroid ultrasound and orbital computed tomography. Study-wide results and limits: Also found in blood were most expanded thyroid clonotypes above 0.001.

The sample was blood. The receptor was isolated from a woman in her thirties with Graves' ophthalmopathy.

Here the CDR3 reads CASIRQTGNYGYTF. The CDR3 DNA reads as TGTGCCAGCATCCGACAGACGGGGAACTATGGCTACACCTTC. V is TRBV6-1 and J is TRBJ1-2; a weak D match, TRBD1 (5 bases). V gave up 7 bases and J gave up 2 bases, with 14 bases separating them. Germline-derived CDR1 and CDR2 are MNHNS and SASEGT. CDR3 size: 14 residues.